The 7 T cell receptor beta chains presented below share a single source sample, sequenced in a study of cytotoxic CD8 clonotypes in ibrutinib-treated CLL. The protocol was immunoSEQ multiplex PCR, while the TCRdb copy is restricted to in-frame clones and leaves out a portion. Among tens of thousands of clones listed, roughly 71% were seen once. Sequenced material: PBMCs, taken after 12 months of ibrutinib treatment. Source of these receptors: a human donor with chronic lymphocytic leukemia.

The sample holds one count of this clone. Written as DNA, the CDR3 is TGTGCCAGCAGCCCCGTAGTGAGGGGCATTCAGTACTTC. This translates into CASSPVVRGIQYF. The rearrangement joins TRBV7-3 to TRBJ2-4; D may match TRBD1 or TRBD2 (5 bases each). V shed 5 bases and J shed 9 bases, with 14 bases lying between them. CDR3 length: 13 amino acids. Germline loops: CDR1 SGHTA, CDR2 FQGTGA.

The DNA for the CDR3 is TGTGCCAGCAGCCCCCCAGGACAGGGCCGACCCGGGGTCTATGGCTACACCTTC. This sequence encodes CASSPPGQGRPGVYGYTF. This chain connects TRBV9 to TRBJ1-2; TRBD1 agrees at 8 bases. The J segment lost 4 bases and the V segment lost 4 bases, leaving 18 bases of the junction unmatched. From germline, CDR1 is SGDLS and CDR2 YYNGEE. The CDR3 totals 18 residues. Full variable domain (rest looked up from reference TRBV9 and TRBJ1-2): DSGVTQTPKHLITATGQRVTLRCSPRSGDLSVYWYQQSLDQGLQFLIQYYNGEERAKGNILERFSAQQFPDLHSELNLSSLELGDSALYFCASSPPGQGRPGVYGYTFGSGTRLTVV.

The rearrangement links TRBV6-5 to TRBJ1-2, with D possibly being TRBD1 (5 bases). Germline CDR1 MNHEY, CDR2 SVGAGI. The CDR3 loop spans 15 amino acids. Trimming took 5 bases from V and 5 from J, leaving 18 bases between them. Here the CDR3 DNA reads TGTGCCAGCAGTATAGGCCGGGGGGGATTATATGGCTACACCTTC. This sequence encodes CASSIGRGGLYGYTF.

The chain recombines TRBV11-2 with TRBJ2-7; D call uncertain. V gave up 1 base and J gave up 0 bases, with 1 base separating them. CDR3 length: 12 residues. The V gene's germline CDR1 is SGHAT and CDR2 FQNNGV. As DNA, the CDR3 is TGTGCCAGCAGCTTAGTCTCCTACGAGCAGTACTTC. This codes for CASSLVSYEQYF.

This clone showed up just a few times. The chain uses TRBV30 and TRBJ2-1, with 7 bases that match TRBD2. Germline V gene lookup returns CDR1 GTSNPN and CDR2 SVGIG (reference sequence). J gave up 10 bases and V 0 bases, and 9 bases lay outside the gene matches. The CDR3 sequence is 14 residues long. The CDR3 spells CAWSVLGAGDEQFF. The CDR3 bases are TGTGCCTGGAGTGTCCTAGGTGCGGGAGACGAGCAGTTCTTC.

This clone was seen ten or more times. This chain connects TRBV2 to TRBJ2-3; 14 bases are shared with TRBD2. Germline loops: CDR1 SNHLY, CDR2 FYNNEI. The CDR3 contains 15 residues. Losses at the gene ends were 7 bases for V and 12 bases for J; bases not matched to a gene: 12. This chain's CDR3 is CASTRLAGGPYQQYF. CDR3 in DNA: TGTGCCAGCACCCGACTAGCGGGAGGGCCCTACCAACAGTATTTT.

This clone was detected only once. The J gene is TRBJ2-7, the V gene TRBV5-1; TRBD2 aligns across 9 bases. Germline V gene lookup returns CDR1 SGHRS and CDR2 YFSETQ. The trim removed 0 bases at V and 2 bases at J, leaving 3 bases unmatched. This CDR3 region has 15 residues. CDR3 nucleotide sequence: TGCGCCAGCAGCTTGGTCGCGGGAGGGCCCTACGAGCAGTACTTC. This translates into CASSLVAGGPYEQYF. The full variable domain, in which reference TRBV5-1 and TRBJ2-7 provide the parts outside the CDR3, is KAGVTQTPRYLIKTRGQQVTLSCSPISGHRSVSWYQQTPGQGLQFLFEYFSETQRNKGNFPGRFSGRQFSNSRSEMNVSTLELGDSALYLCASSLVAGGPYEQYFGPGTRLTVT.